This entry concerns a single TCR beta chain. Its antigen is as yet unknown. The data derive from a study of T cells after yellow fever vaccination. Study-wide results and limits: Contamination by abundant bulk-population clonotypes could be present in FACS-sorted repertoires.

Trimming left V 5 bases short and J 2 bases short, with 12 bases between. Germline lookup yields CDR1 SGHRS and CDR2 YFSETQ. The CDR3 sequence is 14 residues long. Universal primer sites and UMIs were introduced during 5'RACE template-switching synthesis of TCR cDNA. TCRdb reprocessed the 5' RACE reads with MiXCR, giving one entry per CDR3 protein. Of 500,000 to 650,000 distinct CDR3 sequences in the sample, approximately 13% are singletons; the top ten hold over 11%. The receptor's source is a man aged 25-40 years who received the YFV17D yellow fever vaccine. This chain links TRBV5-1 with TRBJ2-3; the D call may be TRBD1 or TRBD2 (5 bases each). The specimen comprised PBMCs, sampled on the day of the yellow fever booster vaccination. This chain's CDR3 is CASRGVAPTDTQYF. DNA for the CDR3: TGCGCCAGCAGGGGGGTGGCACCCACAGATACGCAGTATTTT.